This passage covers 20 T cell receptor beta chains from one sample sequenced in a study of blood T cell repertoires in COVID-19. TCRdb keeps only in-frame clones here, not all; method: immunoSEQ multiplex PCR. The sample has 150,000 to 200,000 clones, 80% to 85% seen once; the top ten hold 4.5% to 5.5%. The sample comprised peripheral blood. The receptors were gathered from a woman aged 25 to 45 with acute or convalescent COVID-19.

This sequence joins TRBV21-1 and TRBJ2-1; TRBD2, the table's D call, lacks a check against the DNA. TRBV21-1 is annotated as a pseudogene. The CDR3 is 16 amino acids. The CDR3 loop reads CASSKEWDGGTIEQFF. DNA for the CDR3: TGTGCCAGCAGCAAAGAGTGGGACGGGGGTACAATTGAGCAGTTCTTC.

V is TRBV28 and J is TRBJ1-3; D unresolved. The germline gives CDR1 MDHEN, CDR2 SYDVKM. The CDR3 sequence is 13 residues long. V was shortened by 5 bases and J by 3 bases, with 8 bases between the two germline ends. The CDR3 reads CASSPGVGNTIYF. The CDR3 nucleotides read TGTGCCAGCAGTCCCGGGGTTGGAAACACCATATATTTT.

This clone was seen only once. The chain carries TRBV6-5 and TRBJ2-1; D unresolved. V lost 7 bases, J lost 5 bases, and 18 bases lay in between. Germline CDR1 reads MNHEY; CDR2 reads SVGAGI. CDR3 length equals 15 residues. Written as DNA, the CDR3 is TGTGCCAGCACAGATCAGCGTAGACTTAACAATGAGCAGTTCTTC. The encoded protein is CASTDQRRLNNEQFF.

The genes are TRBV15 and TRBJ2-1, with 7 bases aligning to TRBD2. This CDR3 is built from 16 residues. Germline assignment: CDR1 LNHNV and CDR2 YYDKDF (reference sequence). With 6 bases clipped from V and 0 bases from J, the junction kept 8 bases outside the gene matches. CDR3 nucleotide sequence: TGTGCCACCAGAGGTGGGGCTAGCGGCTCCTACAATGAGCAGTTCTTC. It translates to CATRGGASGSYNEQFF.

This chain joins TRBV3-1 (or the pseudogene TRBV3-2) and TRBJ2-1; 10 positions agree with TRBD1. This CDR3 has 16 amino acids. Germline V gene data show CDR1 as LGHDT and CDR2 as YNNKEL (reference sequence). Trimming at V came to 4 bases and at J to 0 bases, leaving 3 bases not matched to a gene. This CDR3 reads CASSPWTGGSYNEQFF. In DNA, the CDR3 is TGTGCCAGCAGCCCGTGGACAGGGGGCTCCTACAATGAGCAGTTCTTC.

This chain joins TRBV28 and TRBJ1-1; 7 positions agree with TRBD1. Germline assignment: CDR1 MDHEN and CDR2 SYDVKM. V dropped 6 bases and J dropped 0; count of bases not matched to a gene: 4. This CDR3 spans 14 amino acids. CDR3 residues: CASRQGGMNTEAFF. The CDR3 DNA reads as TGTGCCAGCAGGCAGGGGGGAATGAACACTGAAGCTTTCTTT.

This chain links TRBV27 with TRBJ1-2, with 8 bases aligning to TRBD1. V lost 6 bases to trimming and J lost 8 bases; unmatched junction nucleotides: 2. Germline V gene sequence: CDR1 MNHEY, CDR2 SMNVEV (reference sequence). This CDR3 is built from 11 residues. The CDR3 here is CASSAGGGYTF. The CDR3 nucleotides read TGTGCCAGCAGCGCAGGGGGCGGCTACACCTTC.

The chain carries TRBV5-1 and TRBJ2-1; TRBD1 might be the D (6 bases). Germline V lookup: CDR1 SGHRS, CDR2 YFSETQ. The CDR3 spans 15 residues. V was pared by 0 bases and J by 4 bases, with 11 bases between. The CDR3 DNA follows: TGCGCCAGCAGCTTGGGGGACACACGATACAATGAGCAGTTCTTC. This sequence encodes CASSLGDTRYNEQFF.

The chain couples TRBV7-9 to TRBJ1-3; a possible D gene is TRBD1 (5 bases). CDR3 length equals 13 residues. The V gene's germline CDR1 is SEHNR and CDR2 FQNEAQ (reference sequence). V was cut by 5 bases and J by 3 bases, with 8 bases left in between. The CDR3 spells CASSPTGGNTIYF. The CDR3 nucleotides read TGTGCCAGCAGCCCCACAGGTGGAAACACCATATATTTT.

The rearrangement links TRBV6-2 or TRBV6-3 to TRBJ2-3; 13 bases are shared with TRBD2. With 2 bases clipped from V and 1 base from J, the junction kept 15 bases outside the gene matches. The CDR3 extends over 21 amino acids. From germline, CDR1 is MNHEY and CDR2 SVGEGT. The CDR3 DNA sequence: TGTGCCAGCAGTTACCCACGGACTAGCGGGAGCCCATCGGCCGGCACAGATACGCAGTATTTT. Its protein product is CASSYPRTSGSPSAGTDTQYF.

The chain recombines TRBV9 with TRBJ1-1, with 7 nucleotides matching TRBD1. After removal of 0 bases from V and 10 bases from J, the junction contained 6 bases not matched to a gene. Germline CDR1 is SGDLS and CDR2 is YYNGEE. This CDR3 contains 13 residues. The CDR3 reads CASSVEGARGAFF. Written as DNA, the CDR3 is TGTGCCAGCAGCGTAGAGGGGGCGAGAGGAGCTTTCTTT. The whole variable domain, remainder taken from reference TRBV9 and TRBJ1-1, is DSGVTQTPKHLITATGQRVTLRCSPRSGDLSVYWYQQSLDQGLQFLIQYYNGEERAKGNILERFSAQQFPDLHSELNLSSLELGDSALYFCASSVEGARGAFFGQGTRLTVV.

This sequence joins TRBV9 and TRBJ1-1, with D unresolved. Trimming pared 5 bases from V and 5 bases from J, leaving 7 bases between. Germline CDR1 is SGDLS and CDR2 is YYNGEE. The CDR3 consists of 11 residues. CDR3 DNA: TGTGCCAGCAGTAGTGGTACTGAAGCTTTCTTT. This codes for CASSSGTEAFF.

The table lists this clone with a few counts. The chain couples TRBV7-6 to TRBJ2-2; the match to TRBD1 covers 7 bases. The germline gives CDR1 SGHVS, CDR2 FNYEAQ. V shed 5 bases, J shed 0 bases, and the junction held 3 bases outside the gene matches. This CDR3 is built from 15 residues. The CDR3 spells CASSPQGANTGELFF. CDR3 in DNA: TGTGCCAGCAGCCCTCAGGGGGCGAACACCGGGGAGCTGTTTTTT. Supplemented by reference TRBV7-6 and TRBJ2-2, the full variable domain reads GAGVSQSPRYKVTKRGQDVALRCDPISGHVSLYWYRQALGQGPEFLTYFNYEAQQDKSGLPNDRFSAERPEGSISTLTIQRTEQRDSAMYRCASSPQGANTGELFFGEGSRLTVL.

V gene TRBV5-1 combines with J gene TRBJ2-1, with TRBD1 matching 9 bases. The germline V gene has CDR1 SGHRS and CDR2 YFSETQ. The CDR3 is 14 amino acids. V shed 4 bases, J shed 5 bases, and the junction held 4 bases outside the gene matches. The CDR3 sequence is CASSPRTGDNEQFF. CDR3 in DNA: TGCGCCAGCAGCCCCCGGACAGGGGACAATGAGCAGTTCTTC.

The chain links TRBV7-9 to TRBJ2-5; 10 positions agree with TRBD2. Trimming removed 10 bases from V and 5 bases from J; junction bases left unmatched: 7. Germline-derived CDR1 and CDR2 are SEHNR and FQNEAQ (reference sequence). This CDR3 has 13 residues. The CDR3 is CATRLAGAETQYF. The CDR3 DNA reads as TGTGCCACTAGGCTAGCGGGGGCGGAGACCCAGTACTTC.

The chain carries TRBV6-1 and TRBJ2-1; TRBD2 might be the D (7 bases). V was shortened by 2 bases and J by 4 bases, with 18 bases between the two germline ends. Germline CDR1 MNHNS, CDR2 SASEGT. The CDR3 extends over 17 amino acids. The CDR3 is CASSEKRMGGRYNEQFF. The CDR3 DNA is TGTGCCAGCAGTGAAAAGAGAATGGGGGGGCGGTACAATGAGCAGTTCTTC.

Comment on this clone: The junction departs from germline at one end; a sequencing error may be responsible. DNA for the CDR3: TGTGCCAGTAGTCTAGAGGGACTGGGCAGTTCCTACCAAGAGACCCAGTACTTC. Its protein is CASSLEGLGSSYQETQYF. The V gene is TRBV19, the J gene TRBJ2-5; the D gene is possibly TRBD2 (6 bases). The CDR3 runs to 18 residues. Germline V gene lookup returns CDR1 LNHDA and CDR2 SQIVND (reference sequence).

The chain carries TRBV19 and TRBJ1-6; D is unresolved. The CDR3 totals 14 residues. V was shortened by 5 bases and J by 9 bases, with 14 bases between the two germline ends. The germline V gene encodes CDR1 LNHDA and CDR2 SQIVND (reference sequence). CDR3 protein: CASSPDSRGSPLHF. CDR3 coding DNA: TGTGCCAGTAGTCCAGATAGTCGCGGTTCACCCCTCCACTTT.

This clone appeared a single time. CDR3 DNA: TGTGCCAGCAGCCAGCAGGGGTACATCACCGGGGAGCTGTTTTTT. Encoded protein: CASSQQGYITGELFF. The chain joins TRBV3-1 (or the pseudogene TRBV3-2) to TRBJ2-2; possibly TRBD1 for D (6 bases). Germline-derived CDR1 and CDR2 are LGHDT and YNNKEL (reference sequence). Trimming cost V 3 bases and J 4 bases, with 12 bases left between them. The CDR3 runs 15 residues.

The chain is built from TRBV29-1 and TRBJ1-1; D gene unclear. Germline CDR1 reads SQVTM; CDR2 reads ANQGSEA. V was pared by 0 bases and J by 1 base, with 9 bases between. The CDR3 has 14 residues. The CDR3 DNA reads TGCAGCGTTGAAGATCGCAAGAGGAACACTGAAGCTTTCTTT. It yields the protein CSVEDRKRNTEAFF. The full variable domain, with the rest looked up from reference TRBV29-1 and TRBJ1-1, is SAVISQKPSRDICQRGTSLTIQCQVDSQVTMMFWYRQQPGQSLTLIATANQGSEATYESGFVIDKFPISRPNLTFSTLTVSNMSPEDSSIYLCSVEDRKRNTEAFFGQGTRLTVV.